This T cell receptor beta chain was profiled in a study of neoadjuvant anti-PD-1 for oral cavity cancer. The V and J ends lost 5 bases and 7 bases, in that order; junction bases with no gene match: 6. The CDR3 runs to 13 residues. The germline V gene encodes CDR1 SGHRS and CDR2 YFSETQ. Time point here: after neoadjuvant nivolumab, at surgical resection. Sequencing used immunoSEQ multiplex PCR; TCRdb keeps in-frame clones, though not all of them. This table has 68,000 or so clones, approximately 84% appearing once. The receptor comes from a person aged 40-85 years with oral cavity squamous cell carcinoma. The V and J genes are TRBV5-1 and TRBJ2-1; 7 bases are a match to TRBD1. Source: PBMCs, taken after nivolumab (anti-PD-1) treatment. The CDR3 region is CASRMDRLNEQFF. The DNA for the CDR3 is TGCGCCAGCAGAATGGACAGGCTGAATGAGCAGTTCTTC.